This TCR beta chain was sequenced during a study of Ad26.COV2.S vaccination and SARS-CoV-2 variants. Indicated treatment: 15 to 20 received Ad26.COV2.S at low or high dose, single or two shots; about five received placebo; per-sample allocation not given. At day 63 after the first vaccine or placebo injection, samples were drawn. As for this clone: This sample includes further DNA sequences coding for the same CDR3.

Using immunoSEQ multiplex PCR, the repertoire was profiled, and TCRdb retains in-frame clones only, with some absent. The repertoire holds 450,000 to 550,000 clones, with 89% as singletons. The CDR3 loop spans 15 amino acids. Deletions cut 5 bases from V and 0 bases from J, with 14 bases between. Germline lookup yields CDR1 MDHEN and CDR2 SYDVKM. The sample in question was peripheral blood, obtained in a trial of Ad26.COV2.S vaccine versus placebo. V and J are TRBV28 and TRBJ2-7; perhaps D is TRBD1 or TRBD2 (6 bases each). The sequence was collected from a person aged 18-60 years who received the Ad26.COV2.S COVID-19 vaccine or a placebo. CDR3: CASSLRGLGSYEQYF. In nucleotides, the CDR3 is TGTGCCAGCAGTCTCCGGGGGCTGGGCTCCTACGAGCAGTACTTC.